These T cell receptor beta chains were read from a single sample in a study of blood T cells in healthy people across ages. TCRdb called the 5' RACE reads again in MiXCR, with one record for every CDR3 protein. The sample lists some 690,000 distinct CDR3 sequences, 20% to 25% occurring once. Sequencing was performed on blood. The receptors come from a man aged 70-80 years in good health. CDR3s include the opening cysteine and the closing phenylalanine or tryptophan. The D gene is left open where the match is weak. The size field is filled for only some rows; it gives once, few, many or a size class.

clone size	D gene	V gene	J gene	CDR3 protein	CDR3 DNA
NA	TRBD2	TRBV28	TRBJ2-3	CASSGSGLKHGTQYF	TGTGCCAGCAGTGGATCGGGACTAAAGCATGGTACGCAGTATTTT
NA	NA	TRBV6-6	TRBJ2-3	CASSAHSPTDTQYF	TGTGCCAGCAGTGCCCATTCCCCCACGGATACGCAGTATTTT
NA	NA	TRBV7-2	TRBJ1-2	CASSLSPDPYGYTF	TGTGCCAGCAGCTTAAGTCCGGACCCTTATGGCTACACCTTC
few	TRBD1	TRBV6-6	TRBJ2-7	CASSIGQGREQYF	TGTGCCAGCAGTATCGGACAGGGGAGGGAGCAGTACTTC
many	TRBD2	TRBV7-3	TRBJ2-3	CASSPYATSGASTDTQYF	TGTGCCAGCAGCCCCTACGCGACTAGCGGGGCCAGCACAGATACGCAGTATTTT
NA	NA	TRBV4-1	TRBJ1-2	CASSQDPGRTSYGYTF	TGCGCCAGCAGCCAAGATCCAGGGCGTACTAGCTATGGCTACACCTTC
NA	NA	TRBV20-1	TRBJ1-1	CSGAMSTEAFF	TGCAGTGGGGCCATGAGCACTGAAGCTTTCTTT
NA	TRBD1	TRBV7-9	TRBJ1-5	CASSSSGTGSFNQPQHF	TGTGCCAGCAGCTCAAGTGGGACAGGGTCCTTCAATCAGCCCCAGCATTTT
NA	NA	TRBV7-2	TRBJ2-3	CASSLGQLSLTDTQNF	TGTGCCAGCAGCTTAGGACAGTTATCTCTCACAGATACGCAGAATTTT
NA	NA	TRBV24-1	TRBJ2-3	CATSDTRITDPQYF	TGTGCCACCAGTGATACCAGAATCACAGATCCGCAGTATTTT
few	NA	TRBV29-1	TRBJ2-7	CSVPTGQSAGEQYF	TGCAGCGTCCCAACAGGACAGTCCGCGGGGGAGCAGTACTTC
NA	NA	TRBV12-3/TRBV12-4	TRBJ1-2	CASSFKGREGYTF	TGTGCCAGCAGTTTTAAGGGTCGGGAGGGCTACACCTTC
NA	NA	TRBV28	TRBJ2-3	CASSPKLSPSTDTQYF	TGTGCCAGCAGTCCTAAACTATCCCCTAGCACAGATACGCAGTATTTT
few	TRBD1	TRBV7-9	TRBJ1-3	CASSLGTGRGNTIYF	TGTGCCAGCAGCTTAGGGACAGGGCGCGGAAACACCATATATTTT
NA	TRBD1	TRBV25-1	TRBJ2-2	CASSEGFTGGWAGELFF	TGTGCCAGCAGTGAAGGATTTACAGGGGGTTGGGCCGGGGAGCTGTTTTTT
NA	TRBD2	TRBV4-3	TRBJ2-1	CASSQDRLAGVSYNEQFF	TGCGCCAGCAGCCAAGATAGACTAGCGGGAGTATCGTACAATGAGCAGTTCTTC
few	TRBD1	TRBV7-2	TRBJ1-1	CASRGTDNTEAFF	TGTGCCAGCAGGGGGACAGACAACACTGAAGCTTTCTTT